This T cell receptor (beta chain) appears in the sequencing data of a study of OX40 agonist ivuxolimab in advanced cancers. Overall study findings and caveats: Expanded clones were, on average, more numerous in CD8+ T cells than in CD4+.

Generated by immunoSEQ multiplex PCR, the TCRdb table keeps only in-frame clones and is missing some. The repertoire holds 90,000 to 100,000 clones, with 88% as singletons. The CDR3 totals 12 residues. The germline gives CDR1 GTSNPN, CDR2 SVGIG (reference sequence). The V end lost 0 bases, the J end lost 5 bases, and 6 bases lay between the germline ends. As regards this clone: Its antigen remains unknown.

The clonotype was recovered from an adult with an advanced solid tumor such as melanoma, head and neck, liver or kidney cancer. The chain uses TRBV30 and TRBJ2-3; no clear D gene. Sequencing was performed on CD4+ or CD8+ T cells sorted from blood, taken in a trial of the OX40 agonist ivuxolimab. The CDR3 reads CAWSVSGDTQYF. CDR3 DNA sequence: TGTGCCTGGAGTGTAAGTGGAGATACGCAGTATTTT.